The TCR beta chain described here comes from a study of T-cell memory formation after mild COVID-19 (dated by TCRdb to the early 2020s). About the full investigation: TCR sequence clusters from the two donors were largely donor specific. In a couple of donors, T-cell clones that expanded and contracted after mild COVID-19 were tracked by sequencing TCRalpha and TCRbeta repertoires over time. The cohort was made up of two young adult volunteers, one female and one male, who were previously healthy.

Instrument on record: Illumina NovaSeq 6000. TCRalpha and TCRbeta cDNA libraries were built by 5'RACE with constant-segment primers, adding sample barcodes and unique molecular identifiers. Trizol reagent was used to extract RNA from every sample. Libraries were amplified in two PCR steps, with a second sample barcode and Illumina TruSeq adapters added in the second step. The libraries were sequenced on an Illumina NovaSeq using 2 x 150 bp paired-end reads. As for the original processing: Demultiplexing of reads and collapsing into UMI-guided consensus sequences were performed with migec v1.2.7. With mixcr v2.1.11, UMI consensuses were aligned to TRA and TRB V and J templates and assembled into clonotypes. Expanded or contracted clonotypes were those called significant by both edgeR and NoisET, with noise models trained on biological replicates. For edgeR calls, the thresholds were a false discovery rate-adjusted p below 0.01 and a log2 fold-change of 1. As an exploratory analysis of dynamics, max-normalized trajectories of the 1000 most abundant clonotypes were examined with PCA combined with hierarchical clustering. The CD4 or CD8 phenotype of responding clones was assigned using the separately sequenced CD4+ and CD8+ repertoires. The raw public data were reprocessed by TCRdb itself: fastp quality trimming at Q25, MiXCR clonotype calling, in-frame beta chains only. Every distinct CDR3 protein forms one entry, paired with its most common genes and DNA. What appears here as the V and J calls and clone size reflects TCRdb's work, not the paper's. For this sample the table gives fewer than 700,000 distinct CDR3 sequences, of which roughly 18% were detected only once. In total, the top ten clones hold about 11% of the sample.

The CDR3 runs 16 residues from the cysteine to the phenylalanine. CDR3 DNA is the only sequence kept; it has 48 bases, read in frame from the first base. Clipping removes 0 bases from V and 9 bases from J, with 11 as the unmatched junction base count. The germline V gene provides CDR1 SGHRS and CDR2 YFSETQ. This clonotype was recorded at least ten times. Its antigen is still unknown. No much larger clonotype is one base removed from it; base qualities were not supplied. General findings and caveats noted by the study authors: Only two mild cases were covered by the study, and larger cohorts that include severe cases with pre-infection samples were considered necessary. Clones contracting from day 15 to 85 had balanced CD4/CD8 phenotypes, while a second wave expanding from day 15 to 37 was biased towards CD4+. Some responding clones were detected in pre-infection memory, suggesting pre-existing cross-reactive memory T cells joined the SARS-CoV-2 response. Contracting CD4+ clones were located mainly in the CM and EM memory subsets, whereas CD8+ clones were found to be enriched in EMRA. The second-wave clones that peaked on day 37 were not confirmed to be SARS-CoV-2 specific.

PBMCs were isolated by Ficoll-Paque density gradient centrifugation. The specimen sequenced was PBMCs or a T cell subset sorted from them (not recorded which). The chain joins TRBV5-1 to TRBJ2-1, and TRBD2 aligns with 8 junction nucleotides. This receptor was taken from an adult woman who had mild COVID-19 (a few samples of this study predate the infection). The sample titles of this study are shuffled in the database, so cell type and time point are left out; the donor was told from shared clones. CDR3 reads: CASSLERGGGVGEQFF. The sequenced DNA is TGCGCCAGCAGCTTGGAACGGGGGGGCGGAGTCGGTGAGCAGTTCTTC.